Below, one T cell receptor beta chain is given with its context. The sample originates from a study of blood T cell repertoires in COVID-19. Across the study: Samples taken during acute and convalescent COVID-19 were collected in the United States, Italy and Spain.

Trimming took off 1 base at V and 6 bases at J, with 10 bases between the two ends. CDR1 PRHDT and CDR2 FYEKMQ come from the germline V gene (reference sequence). The CDR3 extends over 14 amino acids. In the original analysis: Amplification with reference gene primers provided the estimates of nucleated cell counts. Assay used: immunoSEQ multiplex PCR; TCRdb lists only in-frame clones, some missing. The D gene and trimming were derived from the DNA, and the V and J assignments and clone size from that table. The table includes 55,000 to 85,000 clones, about nine tenths detected once. The origin of this receptor is a woman between 18 and 29 years old with acute or convalescent COVID-19. Sequenced material: peripheral blood. The J gene is TRBJ2-1, the V gene TRBV13; the D is unclear. In nucleotides, the CDR3 is TGTGCCAGCAGCTTAGAACCAAGCCTCAATGAGCAGTTCTTC. This codes for CASSLEPSLNEQFF.